This T cell receptor beta chain was identified in a study of blood T cell repertoires in COVID-19. Study-level background: Sites across the United States, Italy and Spain contributed samples from acute and convalescent COVID-19.

From germline, CDR1 is SNHLY and CDR2 FYNNEI. The CDR3 is made up of 13 amino acids. Trimming took off 3 bases at V and 4 bases at J, with 10 bases between the two ends. In the authors' workflow: Nucleated cell number was recorded as an estimate derived from reference gene primer amplification. The method was immunoSEQ multiplex PCR; TCRdb's version includes in-frame clones alone and lacks a portion of them. Clone size and the V and J calls come from that table; the DNA yielded D and trimming. The sample consists of approximately 320,000 clones, more than 90% of them appearing once. Participants were aged 18 to 89 years, lived in over 20 US areas, and enrolled virtually. The recovered donors of Cohort 3 showed two negative PCRs, clearance, or symptom resolution.

This TCR was sampled from a man between 60 and 75 years old who had recovered from COVID-19. The chain couples TRBV2 to TRBJ2-7, with D perhaps matching TRBD1 (5 bases). What was sequenced was PBMCs or T cells enriched from blood (not recorded which). CDR3 in amino acids: CASSDGAAYEQYF. The CDR3 DNA follows: TGTGCCAGCAGTGATGGGGCAGCTTACGAGCAGTACTTC.